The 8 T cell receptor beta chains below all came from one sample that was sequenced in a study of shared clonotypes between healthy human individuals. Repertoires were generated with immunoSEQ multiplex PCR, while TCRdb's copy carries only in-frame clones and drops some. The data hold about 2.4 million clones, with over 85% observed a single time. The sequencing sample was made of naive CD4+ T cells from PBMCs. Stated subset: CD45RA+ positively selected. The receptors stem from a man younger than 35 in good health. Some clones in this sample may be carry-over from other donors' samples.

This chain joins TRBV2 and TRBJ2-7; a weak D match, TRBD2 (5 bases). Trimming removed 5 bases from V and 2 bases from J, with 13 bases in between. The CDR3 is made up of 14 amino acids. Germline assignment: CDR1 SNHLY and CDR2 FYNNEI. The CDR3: CASSRLSRPYEQYF. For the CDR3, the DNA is TGTGCCAGCAGTCGACTATCCAGGCCCTACGAGCAGTACTTC.

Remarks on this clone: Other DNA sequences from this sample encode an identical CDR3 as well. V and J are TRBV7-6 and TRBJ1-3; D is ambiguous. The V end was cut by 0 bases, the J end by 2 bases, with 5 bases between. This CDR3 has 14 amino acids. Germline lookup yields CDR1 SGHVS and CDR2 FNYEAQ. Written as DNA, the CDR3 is TGTGCCAGCAGCTTAGCAGGGACTGGAAACACCATATATTTT. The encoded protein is CASSLAGTGNTIYF.

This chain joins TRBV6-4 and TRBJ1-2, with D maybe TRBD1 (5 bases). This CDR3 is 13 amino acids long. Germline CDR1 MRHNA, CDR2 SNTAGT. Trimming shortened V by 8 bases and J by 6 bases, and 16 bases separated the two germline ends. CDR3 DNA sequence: TGTGCCAGCCCTGGGGGGGATTCAGATGGCTACACCTTC. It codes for CASPGGDSDGYTF.

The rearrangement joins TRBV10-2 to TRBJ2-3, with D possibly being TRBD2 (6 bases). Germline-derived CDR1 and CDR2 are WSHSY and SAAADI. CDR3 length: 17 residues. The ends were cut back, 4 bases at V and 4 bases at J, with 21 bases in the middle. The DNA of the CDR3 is TGCGCCAGCAGTGTTCGAGGAGGGAGCGGCTACCCAGATACGCAGTATTTT. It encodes CASSVRGGSGYPDTQYF.

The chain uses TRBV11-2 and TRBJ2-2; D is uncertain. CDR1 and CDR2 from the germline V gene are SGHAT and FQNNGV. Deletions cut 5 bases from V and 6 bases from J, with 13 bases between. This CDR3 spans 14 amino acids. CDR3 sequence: CASSLPSGAGELFF. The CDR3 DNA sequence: TGTGCCAGCAGCCTCCCGAGTGGGGCCGGGGAGCTGTTTTTT.

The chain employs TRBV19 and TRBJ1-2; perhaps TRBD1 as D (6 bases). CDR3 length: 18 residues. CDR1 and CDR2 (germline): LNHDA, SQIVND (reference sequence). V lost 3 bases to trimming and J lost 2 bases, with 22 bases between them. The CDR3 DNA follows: TGTGCCAGTAGTATGCGTCTCGGGACACAGGGTACGAACTATGGCTACACCTTC. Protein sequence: CASSMRLGTQGTNYGYTF.

The chain's CDR3 is CASSAVGGEQYF. Written as DNA, the CDR3 is TGTGCCAGCAGCGCGGTGGGTGGCGAGCAGTACTTC. V gene TRBV6-5 combines with J gene TRBJ2-7; D gene uncertain. CDR1 MNHEY and CDR2 SVGAGI come from the germline V gene. CDR3 size: 12 residues. V was cut by 6 bases and J by 6 bases, with 12 bases left in between.

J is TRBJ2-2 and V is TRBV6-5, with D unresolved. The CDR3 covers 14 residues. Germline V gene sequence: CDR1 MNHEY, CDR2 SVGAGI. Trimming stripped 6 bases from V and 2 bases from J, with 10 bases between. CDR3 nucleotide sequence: TGTGCCAGCAGCCCTGGTCCAAACACCGGGGAGCTGTTTTTT. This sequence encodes CASSPGPNTGELFF.